These 5 T cell receptor beta chains share one sample of origin, sequenced in a study of response to subunit inactivated influenza vaccine. TCRdb reanalysed the RT-PCR reads using MiXCR and keeps one entry per CDR3 protein. The sample has about 570,000 distinct CDR3 sequences; about 10% are singletons. The sample was also linked to a second study, of T cells expressing NK-cell markers. From that second work: The TCR beta cDNA came from 5'RACE template switching with UMIs.

This material consisted of PBMCs from blood, taken on the day of vaccination. These receptors were collected from a man aged 45-65 years who received an inactivated influenza vaccine.

This clonotype was seen only a few times. The rearrangement uses TRBV6-6 and TRBJ2-5, with D uncertain. The CDR3 length is 12 residues. CDR1 is MNHNY and CDR2 is SVGAGI in the germline V gene (reference sequence). Trimming shortened V by 2 bases and J by 4 bases, and 5 bases separated the two germline ends. The CDR3 DNA reads as TGTGCCAGCAGTTACGAGTCAGAGACCCAGTACTTC. Its protein product is CASSYESETQYF.

In its sample, this clonotype was seen many times. The chain carries TRBV24-1 and TRBJ2-7; D uncertain. V was clipped by 4 bases and J by 2 bases, with 11 bases between them. Germline loops: CDR1 KGHDR, CDR2 SFDVKD. This CDR3 contains 14 residues. CDR3 amino acids: CATSDTIWPYEQYF. The CDR3 DNA reads as TGTGCCACCAGTGACACTATTTGGCCCTACGAGCAGTACTTC.

This sequence joins TRBV29-1 and TRBJ2-3, with 9 nucleotides matching TRBD2. CDR3 length: 14 residues. Germline CDR1 and CDR2: SQVTM and ANQGSEA. V trimming: 5 bases; J trimming: 6 bases; junction bases outside the gene matches: 9. CDR3 region: CSVRVAGVGDTQYF. CDR3 DNA sequence: TGCAGCGTTCGAGTAGCGGGAGTCGGTGATACGCAGTATTTT.

The sample holds a few counts of this clonotype. This chain joins TRBV3-1 and TRBJ2-1; D is unresolved. The CDR3 sequence is 15 residues long. V was trimmed by 1 base and J by 6 bases, leaving 13 bases between them. The germline gives CDR1 LGHDT, CDR2 YNNKEL (reference sequence). CDR3 sequence: CASSQAPRRSNEQFF. CDR3 DNA sequence: TGTGCCAGCAGCCAAGCCCCCCGGCGCAGCAATGAGCAGTTCTTC.

With respect to this clonotype: The junction departs from germline at one end; a sequencing error may be responsible. The chain employs TRBV6-1 and TRBJ2-7, with 9 bases fitting TRBD1. Germline V lookup: CDR1 MNHNS, CDR2 SASEGT. CDR3 length: 15 residues. The CDR3, as DNA: TGTGCCAGCAGTGAATGGGGACAGGGCTCCAACGAGCAGTACTTC. Protein sequence: CASSEWGQGSNEQYF.